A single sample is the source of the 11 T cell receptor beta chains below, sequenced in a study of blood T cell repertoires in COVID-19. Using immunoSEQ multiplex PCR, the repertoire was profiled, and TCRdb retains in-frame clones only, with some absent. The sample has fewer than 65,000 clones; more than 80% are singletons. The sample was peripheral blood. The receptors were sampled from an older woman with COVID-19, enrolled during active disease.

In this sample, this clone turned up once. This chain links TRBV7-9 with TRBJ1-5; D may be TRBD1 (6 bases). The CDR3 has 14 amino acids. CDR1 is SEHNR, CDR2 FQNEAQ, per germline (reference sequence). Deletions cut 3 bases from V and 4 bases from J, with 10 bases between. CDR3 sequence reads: CASSFPGQNQPQHF. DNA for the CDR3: TGTGCCAGCAGCTTTCCGGGACAAAATCAGCCCCAGCATTTT. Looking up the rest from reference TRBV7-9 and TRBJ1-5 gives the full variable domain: DTGVSQNPRHKITKRGQNVTFRCDPISEHNRLYWYRQTLGQGPEFLTYFQNEAQLEKSRLLSDRFSAERPKGSFSTLEIQRTEQGDSAMYLCASSFPGQNQPQHFGDGTRLSIL.

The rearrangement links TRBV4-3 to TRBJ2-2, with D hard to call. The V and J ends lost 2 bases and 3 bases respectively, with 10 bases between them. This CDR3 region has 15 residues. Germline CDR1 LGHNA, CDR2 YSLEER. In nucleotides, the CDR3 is TGCGCCAGCAGCCAAAGCGCGAGTTACACCGGGGAGCTGTTTTTT. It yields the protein CASSQSASYTGELFF.

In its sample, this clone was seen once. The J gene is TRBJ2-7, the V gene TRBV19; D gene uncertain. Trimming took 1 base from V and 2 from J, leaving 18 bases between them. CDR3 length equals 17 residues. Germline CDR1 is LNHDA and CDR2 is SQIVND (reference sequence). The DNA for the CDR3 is TGTGCCAGTAGTATAGGCTCCGCGGCGAGCCCTACCTACGAGCAGTACTTC. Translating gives CASSIGSAASPTYEQYF. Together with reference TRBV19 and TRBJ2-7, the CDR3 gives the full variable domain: DGGITQSPKYLFRKEGQNVTLSCEQNLNHDAMYWYRQDPGQGLRLIYYSQIVNDFQKGDIAEGYSVSREKKESFPLTVTSAQKNPTAFYLCASSIGSAASPTYEQYFGPGTRLTVT.

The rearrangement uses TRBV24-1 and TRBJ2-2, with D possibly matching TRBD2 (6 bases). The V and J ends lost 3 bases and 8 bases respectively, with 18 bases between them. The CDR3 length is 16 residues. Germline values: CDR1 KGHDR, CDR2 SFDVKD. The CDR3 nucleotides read TGTGCCACCAGTGATCAAGTCCCGGGAGTACTTGGGGAGCTGTTTTTT. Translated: CATSDQVPGVLGELFF.

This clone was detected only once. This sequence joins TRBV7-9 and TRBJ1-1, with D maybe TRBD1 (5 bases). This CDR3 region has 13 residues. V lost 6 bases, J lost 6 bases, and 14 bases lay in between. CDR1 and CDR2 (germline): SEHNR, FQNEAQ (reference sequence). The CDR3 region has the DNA TGTGCCAGCAGACCAGGCAGGGAGGCTGAAGCTTTCTTT. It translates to CASRPGREAEAFF.

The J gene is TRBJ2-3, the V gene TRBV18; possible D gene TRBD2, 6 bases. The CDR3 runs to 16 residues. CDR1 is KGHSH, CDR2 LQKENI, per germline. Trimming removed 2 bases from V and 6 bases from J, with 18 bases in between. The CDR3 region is CASSPLALAPRDTQYF. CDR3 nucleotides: TGTGCCAGCTCACCATTGGCGCTAGCGCCACGGGATACGCAGTATTTT.

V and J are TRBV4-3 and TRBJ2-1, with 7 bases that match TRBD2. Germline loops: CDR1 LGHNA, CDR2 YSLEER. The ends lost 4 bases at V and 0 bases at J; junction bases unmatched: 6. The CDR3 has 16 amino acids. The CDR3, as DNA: TGCGCCAGCAGCCTCGCAACTAGCGCCTCCTACAATGAGCAGTTCTTC. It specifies CASSLATSASYNEQFF.

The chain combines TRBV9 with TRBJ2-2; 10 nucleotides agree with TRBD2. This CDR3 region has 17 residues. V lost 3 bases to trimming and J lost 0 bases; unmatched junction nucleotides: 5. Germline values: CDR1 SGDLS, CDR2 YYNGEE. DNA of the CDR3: TGTGCCAGCAGCGAGGGAGGACTAGCGGCGAACACCGGGGAGCTGTTTTTT. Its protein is CASSEGGLAANTGELFF.

The CDR3 sequence: CAISDGTGTVAFF. The CDR3 coding sequence is TGTGCCATCAGTGACGGGACAGGGACGGTTGCTTTCTTT. The V gene is TRBV10-3, the J gene TRBJ1-1; 9 bases line up with TRBD1. CDR1 ENHRY and CDR2 SYGVKD come from the germline V gene. This CDR3 comprises 13 residues. V dropped 3 bases and J dropped 11; count of bases not matched to a gene: 7.

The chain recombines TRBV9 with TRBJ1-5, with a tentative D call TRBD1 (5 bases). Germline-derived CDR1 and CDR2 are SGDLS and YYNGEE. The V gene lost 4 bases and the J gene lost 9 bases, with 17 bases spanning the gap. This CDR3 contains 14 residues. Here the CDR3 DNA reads TGTGCCAGCAGCCTCGGGACTGCTGTTGGGCCCCAGCATTTT. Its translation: CASSLGTAVGPQHF.

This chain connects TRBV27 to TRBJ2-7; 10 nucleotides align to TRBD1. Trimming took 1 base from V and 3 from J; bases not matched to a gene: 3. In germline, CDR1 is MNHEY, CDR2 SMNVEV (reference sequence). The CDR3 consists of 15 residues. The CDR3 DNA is TGTGCCAGCAGTTTATGGGGGACAGGGGACTACGAGCAGTACTTC. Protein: CASSLWGTGDYEQYF.